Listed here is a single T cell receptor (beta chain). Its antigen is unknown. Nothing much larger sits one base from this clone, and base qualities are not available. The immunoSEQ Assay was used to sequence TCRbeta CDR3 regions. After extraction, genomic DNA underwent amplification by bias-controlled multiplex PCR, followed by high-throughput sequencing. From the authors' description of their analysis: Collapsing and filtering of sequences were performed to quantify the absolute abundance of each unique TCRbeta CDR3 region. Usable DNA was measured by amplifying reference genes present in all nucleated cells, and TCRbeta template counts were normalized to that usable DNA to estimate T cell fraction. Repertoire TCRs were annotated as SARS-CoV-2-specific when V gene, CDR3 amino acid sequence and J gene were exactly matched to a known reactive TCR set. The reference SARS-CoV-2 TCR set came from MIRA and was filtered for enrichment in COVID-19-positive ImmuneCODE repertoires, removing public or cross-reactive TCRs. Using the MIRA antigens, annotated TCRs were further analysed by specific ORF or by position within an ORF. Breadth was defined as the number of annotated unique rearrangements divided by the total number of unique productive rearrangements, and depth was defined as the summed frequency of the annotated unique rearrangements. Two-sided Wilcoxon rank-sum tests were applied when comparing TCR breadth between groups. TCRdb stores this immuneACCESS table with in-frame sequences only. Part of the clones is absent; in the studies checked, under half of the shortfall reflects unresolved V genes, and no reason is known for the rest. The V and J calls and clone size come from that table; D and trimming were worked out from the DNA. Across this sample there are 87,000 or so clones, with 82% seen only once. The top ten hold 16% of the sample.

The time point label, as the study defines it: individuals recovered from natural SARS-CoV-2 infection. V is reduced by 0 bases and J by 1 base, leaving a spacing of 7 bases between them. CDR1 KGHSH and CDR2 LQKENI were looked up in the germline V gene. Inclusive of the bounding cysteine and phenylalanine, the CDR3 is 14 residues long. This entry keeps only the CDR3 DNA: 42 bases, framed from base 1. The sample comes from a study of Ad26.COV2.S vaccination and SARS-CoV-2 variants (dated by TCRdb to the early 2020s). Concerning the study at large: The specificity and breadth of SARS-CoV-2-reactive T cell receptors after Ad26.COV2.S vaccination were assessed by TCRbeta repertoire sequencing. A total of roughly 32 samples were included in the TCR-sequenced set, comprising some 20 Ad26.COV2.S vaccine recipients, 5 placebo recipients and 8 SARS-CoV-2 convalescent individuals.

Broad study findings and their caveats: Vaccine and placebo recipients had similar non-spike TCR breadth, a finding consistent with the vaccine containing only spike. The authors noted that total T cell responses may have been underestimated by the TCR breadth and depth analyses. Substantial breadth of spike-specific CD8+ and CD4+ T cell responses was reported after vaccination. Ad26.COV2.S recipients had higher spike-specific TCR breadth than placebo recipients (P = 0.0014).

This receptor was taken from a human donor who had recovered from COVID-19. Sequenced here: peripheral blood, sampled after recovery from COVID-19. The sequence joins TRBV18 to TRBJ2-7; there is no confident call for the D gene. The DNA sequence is TGTGCCAGCTCACCACCGACAATTTCCTACGAGCAGTACTTC. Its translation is CASSPPTISYEQYF.